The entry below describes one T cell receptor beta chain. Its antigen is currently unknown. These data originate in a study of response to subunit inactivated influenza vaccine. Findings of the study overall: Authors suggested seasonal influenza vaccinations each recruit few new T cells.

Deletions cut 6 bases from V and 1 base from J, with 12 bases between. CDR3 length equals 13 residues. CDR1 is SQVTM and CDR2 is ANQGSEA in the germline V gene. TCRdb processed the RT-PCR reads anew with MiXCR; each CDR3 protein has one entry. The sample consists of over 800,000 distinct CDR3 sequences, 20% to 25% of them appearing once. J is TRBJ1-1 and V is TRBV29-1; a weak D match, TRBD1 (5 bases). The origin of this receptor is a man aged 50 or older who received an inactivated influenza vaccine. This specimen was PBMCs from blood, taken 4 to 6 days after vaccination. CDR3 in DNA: TGCAGCGTGAGGAGGGGAGGGAACACTGAAGCTTTCTTT. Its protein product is CSVRRGGNTEAFF.